This TCR beta chain was identified during a study of cytomegalovirus exposure and HLA in healthy donors. Trimming cost V 0 bases and J 7 bases, with 4 bases left between them. Germline V CDR1 and CDR2: SGHRS, YFSETQ. The CDR3 sequence is 11 residues long. This clone was recorded a few times. Its antigen remains unknown. The PCR had 60 Vbeta and 13 Jbeta primers. The table came from immunoSEQ multiplex PCR; TCRdb's copy has only in-frame clones and leaves some out. Of roughly 160,000 clones listed, more than 70% were seen once; the top ten hold about 7.6%. Study outcomes and limitations: The study designated about 160 TCR beta chains cytomegalovirus-associated. Later genetic work tied a missense DCLRE1C variant to beta-chain V and J trimming.

Sequencing used PBMCs. The chain uses TRBV5-1 and TRBJ1-1, with no clear D. The receptor comes from a woman aged 40 to 50 in good health and CMV-seropositive. In nucleotides, the CDR3 is TGCGCCAGCAGCTTGGGCAGTGAAGCTTTCTTT. It codes for CASSLGSEAFF. The full variable domain, rest sourced from reference TRBV5-1 and TRBJ1-1, is KAGVTQTPRYLIKTRGQQVTLSCSPISGHRSVSWYQQTPGQGLQFLFEYFSETQRNKGNFPGRFSGRQFSNSRSEMNVSTLELGDSALYLCASSLGSEAFFGQGTRLTVV.